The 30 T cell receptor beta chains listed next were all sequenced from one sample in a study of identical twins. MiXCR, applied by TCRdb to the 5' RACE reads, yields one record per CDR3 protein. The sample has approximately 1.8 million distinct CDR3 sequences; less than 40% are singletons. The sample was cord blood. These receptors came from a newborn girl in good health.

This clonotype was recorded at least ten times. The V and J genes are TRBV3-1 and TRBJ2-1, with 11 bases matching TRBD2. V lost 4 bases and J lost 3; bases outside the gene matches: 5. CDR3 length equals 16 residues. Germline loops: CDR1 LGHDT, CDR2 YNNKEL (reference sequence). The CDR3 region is CASSPGGTSGYNEQFF. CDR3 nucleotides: TGTGCCAGCAGCCCAGGGGGGACTAGCGGCTACAATGAGCAGTTCTTC.

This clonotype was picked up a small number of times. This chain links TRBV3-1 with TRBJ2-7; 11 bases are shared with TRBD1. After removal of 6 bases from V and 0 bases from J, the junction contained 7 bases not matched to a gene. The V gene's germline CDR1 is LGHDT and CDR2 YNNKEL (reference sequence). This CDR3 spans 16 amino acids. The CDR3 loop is CASSKSGTGGSYEQYF. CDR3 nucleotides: TGTGCCAGCAGTAAGTCCGGGACAGGGGGCTCCTACGAGCAGTACTTC.

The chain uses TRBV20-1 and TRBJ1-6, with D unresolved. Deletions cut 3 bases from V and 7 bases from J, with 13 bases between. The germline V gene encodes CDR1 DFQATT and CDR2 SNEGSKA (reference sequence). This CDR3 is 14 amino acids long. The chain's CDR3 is CSARDRAPNSPLHF. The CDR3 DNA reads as TGCAGTGCTAGGGACCGGGCCCCCAATTCACCCCTCCACTTT.

The CDR3 loop is CASSYSTPSGANVLTF. The CDR3 DNA is TGTGCCAGCAGTTACTCGACCCCTTCTGGGGCCAACGTCCTGACTTTC. The rearrangement links TRBV6-5 to TRBJ2-6; D is unclear. From germline, CDR1 is MNHEY and CDR2 SVGAGI. The CDR3 has 16 amino acids. V lost 0 bases and J 1 base, leaving 7 bases between the germline ends.

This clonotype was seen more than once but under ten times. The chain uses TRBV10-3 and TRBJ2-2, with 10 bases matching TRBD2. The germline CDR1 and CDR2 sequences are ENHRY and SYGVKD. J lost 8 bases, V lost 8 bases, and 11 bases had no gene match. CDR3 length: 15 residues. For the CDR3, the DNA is TGTGCCATCCGCCGGACTAGCGGAGGTTTGGGGGAGCTGTTTTTT. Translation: CAIRRTSGGLGELFF.

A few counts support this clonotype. CDR3 coding DNA: TGTGCCAGCAGTTACGCCAGGGGGGATCAGCCCCAGCATTTT. Protein sequence: CASSYARGDQPQHF. V and J are TRBV6-6 and TRBJ1-5, with TRBD1 identical over 7 bases. The CDR3 consists of 14 residues. With 2 bases clipped from V and 5 bases from J, the junction kept 3 bases outside the gene matches. Germline CDR1 and CDR2: MNHNY and SVGAGI (reference sequence).

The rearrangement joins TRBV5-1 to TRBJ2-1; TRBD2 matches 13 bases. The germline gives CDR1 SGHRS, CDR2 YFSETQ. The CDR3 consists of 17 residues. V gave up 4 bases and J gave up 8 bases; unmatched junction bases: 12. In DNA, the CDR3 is TGCGCCAGCAGCGAGAGACTGGGACTAGCGGGAATCGATGAGCAGTTCTTC. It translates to CASSERLGLAGIDEQFF.

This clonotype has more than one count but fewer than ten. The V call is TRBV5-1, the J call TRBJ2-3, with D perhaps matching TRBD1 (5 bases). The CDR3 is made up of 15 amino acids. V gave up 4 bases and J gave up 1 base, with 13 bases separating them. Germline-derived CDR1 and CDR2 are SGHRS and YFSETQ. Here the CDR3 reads CASSGAVAGTDTQYF. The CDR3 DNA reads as TGCGCCAGCAGCGGGGCTGTAGCTGGCACAGATACGCAGTATTTT.

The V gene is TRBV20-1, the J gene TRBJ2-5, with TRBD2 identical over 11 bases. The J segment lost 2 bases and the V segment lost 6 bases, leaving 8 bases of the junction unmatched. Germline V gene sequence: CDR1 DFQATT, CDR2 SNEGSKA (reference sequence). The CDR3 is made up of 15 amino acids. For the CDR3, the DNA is TGCAGTGCCACCGGGACTAGCGGTGTACAAGAGACCCAGTACTTC. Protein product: CSATGTSGVQETQYF.

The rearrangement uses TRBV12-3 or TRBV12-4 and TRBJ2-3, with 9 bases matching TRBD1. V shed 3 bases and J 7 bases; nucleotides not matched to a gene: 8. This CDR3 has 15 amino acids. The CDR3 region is CASSFGQGPHNTQYF. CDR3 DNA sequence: TGTGCCAGCAGTTTTGGACAGGGGCCTCACAATACGCAGTATTTT.

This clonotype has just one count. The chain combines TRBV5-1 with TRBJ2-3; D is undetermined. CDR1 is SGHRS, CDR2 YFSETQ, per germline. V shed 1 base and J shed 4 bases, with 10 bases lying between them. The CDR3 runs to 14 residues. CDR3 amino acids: CASSLSPGPDTQYF. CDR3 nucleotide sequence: TGCGCCAGCAGCTTGAGCCCGGGTCCAGATACGCAGTATTTT. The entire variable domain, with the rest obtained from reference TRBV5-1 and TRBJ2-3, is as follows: KAGVTQTPRYLIKTRGQQVTLSCSPISGHRSVSWYQQTPGQGLQFLFEYFSETQRNKGNFPGRFSGRQFSNSRSEMNVSTLELGDSALYLCASSLSPGPDTQYFGPGTRLTVL.

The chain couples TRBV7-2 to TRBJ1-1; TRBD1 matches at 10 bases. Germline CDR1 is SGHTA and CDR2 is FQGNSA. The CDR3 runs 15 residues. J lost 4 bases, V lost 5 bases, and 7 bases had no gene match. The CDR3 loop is CASSPRQGAPTEAFF. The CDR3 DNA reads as TGTGCCAGCAGCCCAAGACAGGGGGCACCCACTGAAGCTTTCTTT.

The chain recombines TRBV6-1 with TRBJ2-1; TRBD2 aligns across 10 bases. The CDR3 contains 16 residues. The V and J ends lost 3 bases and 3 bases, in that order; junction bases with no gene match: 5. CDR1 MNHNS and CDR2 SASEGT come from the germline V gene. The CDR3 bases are TGTGCCAGCAGTGAGGCTAGCGGGAGCCTCTACAATGAGCAGTTCTTC. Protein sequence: CASSEASGSLYNEQFF.

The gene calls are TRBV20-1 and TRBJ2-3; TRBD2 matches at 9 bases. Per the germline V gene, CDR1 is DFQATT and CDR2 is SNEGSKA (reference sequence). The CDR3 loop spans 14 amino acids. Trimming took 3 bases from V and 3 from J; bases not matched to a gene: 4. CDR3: CSARRLAETDTQYF. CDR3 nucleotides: TGCAGTGCTAGGAGACTAGCGGAAACAGATACGCAGTATTTT.

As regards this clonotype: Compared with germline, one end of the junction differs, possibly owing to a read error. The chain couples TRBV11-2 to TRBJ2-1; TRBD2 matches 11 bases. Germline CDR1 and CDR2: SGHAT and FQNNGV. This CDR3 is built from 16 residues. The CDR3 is CASSSLAGGPRNEEFF. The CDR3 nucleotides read TGTGCCAGCAGCTCCTTAGCGGGAGGGCCCCGCAATGAGGAGTTCTTC. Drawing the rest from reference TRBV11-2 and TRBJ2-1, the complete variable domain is EAGVAQSPRYKIIEKRQSVAFWCNPISGHATLYWYQQILGQGPKLLIQFQNNGVVDDSQLPKDRFSAERLKGVDSTLKIQPAKLEDSAVYLCASSSLAGGPRNEEFFGPGTRLTVL.

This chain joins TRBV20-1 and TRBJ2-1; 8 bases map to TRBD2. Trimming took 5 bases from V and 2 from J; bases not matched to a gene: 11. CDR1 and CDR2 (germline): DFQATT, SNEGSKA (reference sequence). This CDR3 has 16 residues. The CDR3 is CSAPIIGREAYNEQFF. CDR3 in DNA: TGCAGTGCTCCAATTATAGGGCGGGAGGCCTACAATGAGCAGTTCTTC.

Here the CDR3 DNA reads TGTGCCAGTAGCCCAACGGACAGGGGCACAGATACGCAGTATTTT. Amino acids: CASSPTDRGTDTQYF. V gene TRBV19 combines with J gene TRBJ2-3; 8 bases line up with TRBD1. J gave up 1 base and V 6 bases, and 6 bases lay outside the gene matches. The CDR3 has 15 amino acids. Germline V lookup: CDR1 LNHDA, CDR2 SQIVND (reference sequence).

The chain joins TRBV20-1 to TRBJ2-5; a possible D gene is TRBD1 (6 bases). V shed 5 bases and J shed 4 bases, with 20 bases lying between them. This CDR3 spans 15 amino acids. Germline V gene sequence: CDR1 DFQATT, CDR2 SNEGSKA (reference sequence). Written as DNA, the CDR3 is TGCAGTGCTGGTCATACTTACAGGGTTGGAGAGACCCAGTACTTC. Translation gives CSAGHTYRVGETQYF.

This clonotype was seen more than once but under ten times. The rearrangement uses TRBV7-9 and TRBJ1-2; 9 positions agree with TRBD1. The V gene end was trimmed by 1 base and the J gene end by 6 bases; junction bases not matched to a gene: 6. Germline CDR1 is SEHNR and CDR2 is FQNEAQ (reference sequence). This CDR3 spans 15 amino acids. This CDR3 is CASSLGVRTGDGYTF. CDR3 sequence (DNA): TGTGCCAGCAGCTTAGGGGTTAGGACAGGGGATGGCTACACCTTC.

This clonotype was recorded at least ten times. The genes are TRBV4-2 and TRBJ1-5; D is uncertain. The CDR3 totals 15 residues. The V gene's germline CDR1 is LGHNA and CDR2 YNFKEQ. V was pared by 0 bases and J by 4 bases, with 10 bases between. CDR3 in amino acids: CASSQDLAGNQPQHF. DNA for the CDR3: TGTGCCAGCAGCCAAGATCTCGCGGGAAATCAGCCCCAGCATTTT.

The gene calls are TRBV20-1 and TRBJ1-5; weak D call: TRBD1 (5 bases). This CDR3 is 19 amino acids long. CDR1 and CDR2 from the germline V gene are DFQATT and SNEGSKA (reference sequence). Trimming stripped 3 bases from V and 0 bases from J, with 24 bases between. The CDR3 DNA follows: TGCAGTGCTAGGCGGGGGGTTGGACTGCGCCAGTATAGCAATCAGCCCCAGCATTTT. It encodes CSARRGVGLRQYSNQPQHF.

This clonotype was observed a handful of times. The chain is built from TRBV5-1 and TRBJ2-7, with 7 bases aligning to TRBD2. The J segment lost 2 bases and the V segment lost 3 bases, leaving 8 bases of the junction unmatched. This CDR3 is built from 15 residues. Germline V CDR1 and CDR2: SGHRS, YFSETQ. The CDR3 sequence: CASSSLGGGTYEQYF. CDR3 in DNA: TGCGCCAGCAGCTCCCTTGGGGGAGGGACCTACGAGCAGTACTTC. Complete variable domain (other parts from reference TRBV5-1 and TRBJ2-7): KAGVTQTPRYLIKTRGQQVTLSCSPISGHRSVSWYQQTPGQGLQFLFEYFSETQRNKGNFPGRFSGRQFSNSRSEMNVSTLELGDSALYLCASSSLGGGTYEQYFGPGTRLTVT.

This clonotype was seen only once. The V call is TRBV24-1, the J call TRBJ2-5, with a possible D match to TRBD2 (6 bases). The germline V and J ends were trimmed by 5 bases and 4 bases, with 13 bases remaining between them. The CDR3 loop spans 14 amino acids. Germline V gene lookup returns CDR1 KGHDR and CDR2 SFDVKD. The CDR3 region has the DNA TGTGCCACCAGTGCCTGGCAGGGAGGAGAGACCCAGTACTTC. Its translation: CATSAWQGGETQYF.

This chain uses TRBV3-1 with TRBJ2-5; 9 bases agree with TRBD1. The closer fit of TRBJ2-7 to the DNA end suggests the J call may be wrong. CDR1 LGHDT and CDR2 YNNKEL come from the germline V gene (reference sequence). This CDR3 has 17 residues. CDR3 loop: CASSQDLGPDRGYEQYF. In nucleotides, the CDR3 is TGTGCCAGCAGCCAAGATCTAGGTCCGGACAGGGGATACGAGCAGTACTTC.

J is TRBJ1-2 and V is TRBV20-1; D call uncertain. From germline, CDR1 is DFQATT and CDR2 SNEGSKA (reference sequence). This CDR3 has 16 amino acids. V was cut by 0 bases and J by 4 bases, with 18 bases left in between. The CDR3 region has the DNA TGCAGTGCTAGAGATTATGAGGGCGCCCGTCTCTATGGCTACACCTTC. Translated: CSARDYEGARLYGYTF.

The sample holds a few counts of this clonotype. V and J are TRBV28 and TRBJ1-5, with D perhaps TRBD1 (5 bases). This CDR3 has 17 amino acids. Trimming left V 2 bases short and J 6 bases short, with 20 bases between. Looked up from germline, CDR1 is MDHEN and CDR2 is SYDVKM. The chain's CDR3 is CASSLRFVAGRGQPQHF. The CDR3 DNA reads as TGTGCCAGCAGTTTAAGATTCGTCGCAGGGAGAGGTCAGCCCCAGCATTTT.

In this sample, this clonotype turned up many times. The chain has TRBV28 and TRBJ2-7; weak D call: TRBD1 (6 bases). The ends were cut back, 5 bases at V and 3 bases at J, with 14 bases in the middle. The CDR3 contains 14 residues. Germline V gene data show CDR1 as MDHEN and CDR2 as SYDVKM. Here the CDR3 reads CASSLKQGIYEQYF. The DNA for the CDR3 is TGTGCCAGCAGTCTCAAACAGGGAATCTACGAGCAGTACTTC.

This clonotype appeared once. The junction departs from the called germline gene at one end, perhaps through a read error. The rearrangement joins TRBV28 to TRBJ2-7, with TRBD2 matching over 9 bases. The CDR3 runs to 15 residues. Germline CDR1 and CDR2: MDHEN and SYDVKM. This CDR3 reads CVSSPIAGVAYEQYF. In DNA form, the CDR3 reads TGTGTCAGCAGTCCTATAGCGGGAGTCGCCTACGAGCAGTACTTC.

CDR3 bases: TGTGCCAGCAGCCAAGAGGTGGAGGAACCCAATGAAAAACTGTTTTTT. Residues: CASSQEVEEPNEKLFF. The chain uses TRBV3-1 and TRBJ1-4; D uncertain. This CDR3 is built from 16 residues. With 0 bases removed from V and 5 bases from J, the gap between germline ends came to 13 bases. From germline, CDR1 is LGHDT and CDR2 YNNKEL (reference sequence).

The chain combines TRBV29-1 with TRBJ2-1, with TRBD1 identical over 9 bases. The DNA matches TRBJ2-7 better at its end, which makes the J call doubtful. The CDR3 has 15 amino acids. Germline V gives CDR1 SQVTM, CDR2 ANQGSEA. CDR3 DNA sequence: TGCAGCGTTGCCCGGGACAGGGCAACCTACAATGAGCAGTACTTC. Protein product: CSVARDRATYNEQYF.